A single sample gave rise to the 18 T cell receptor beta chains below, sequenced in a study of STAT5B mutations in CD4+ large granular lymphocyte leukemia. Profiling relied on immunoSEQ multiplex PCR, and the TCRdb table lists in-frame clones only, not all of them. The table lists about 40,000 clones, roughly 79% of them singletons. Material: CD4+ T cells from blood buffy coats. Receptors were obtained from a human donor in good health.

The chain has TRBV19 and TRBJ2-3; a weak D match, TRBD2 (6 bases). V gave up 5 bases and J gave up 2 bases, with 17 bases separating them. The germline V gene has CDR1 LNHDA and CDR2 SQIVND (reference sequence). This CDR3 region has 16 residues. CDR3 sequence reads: CASSPRGSGYTDTQYF. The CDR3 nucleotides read TGTGCCAGTAGTCCCCGTGGTAGCGGATACACAGATACGCAGTATTTT.

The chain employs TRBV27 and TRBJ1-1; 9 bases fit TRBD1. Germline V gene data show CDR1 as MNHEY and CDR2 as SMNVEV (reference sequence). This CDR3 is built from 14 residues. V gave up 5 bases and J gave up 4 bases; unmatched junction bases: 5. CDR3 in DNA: TGTGCCAGCAGTCAGGGGACAGGGATCACTGAAGCTTTCTTT. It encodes CASSQGTGITEAFF.

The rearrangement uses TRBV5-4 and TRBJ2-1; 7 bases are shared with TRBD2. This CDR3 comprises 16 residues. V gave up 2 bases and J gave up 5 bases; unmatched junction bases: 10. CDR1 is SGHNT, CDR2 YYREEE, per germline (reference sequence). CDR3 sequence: CASSFGPLATDNEQFF. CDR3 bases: TGTGCCAGCAGCTTCGGTCCACTAGCGACTGACAATGAGCAGTTCTTC.

This CDR3 reads CASSPGADRENEQFF. The CDR3 bases are TGTGCCAGCAGCCCAGGAGCAGACAGGGAGAATGAGCAGTTCTTC. This chain joins TRBV7-9 and TRBJ2-1, with TRBD1 matching over 7 bases. The CDR3 is 15 residues long. The trim removed 5 bases at V and 7 bases at J, leaving 11 bases unmatched. The V gene's germline CDR1 is SEHNR and CDR2 FQNEAQ (reference sequence).

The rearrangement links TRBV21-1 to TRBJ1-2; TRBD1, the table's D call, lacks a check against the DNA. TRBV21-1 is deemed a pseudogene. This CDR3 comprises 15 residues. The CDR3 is CASSRGDRLNYGYTF. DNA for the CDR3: TGTGCCAGCAGCAGGGGGGACAGATTGAACTATGGCTACACCTTC.

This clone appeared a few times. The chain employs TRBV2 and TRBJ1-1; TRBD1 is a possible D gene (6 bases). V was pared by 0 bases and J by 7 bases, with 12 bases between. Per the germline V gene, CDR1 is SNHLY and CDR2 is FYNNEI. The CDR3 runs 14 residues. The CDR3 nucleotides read TGTGCCAGCAGTGAAGCGAGGGGGGGCCATGAAGCTTTCTTT. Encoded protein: CASSEARGGHEAFF.

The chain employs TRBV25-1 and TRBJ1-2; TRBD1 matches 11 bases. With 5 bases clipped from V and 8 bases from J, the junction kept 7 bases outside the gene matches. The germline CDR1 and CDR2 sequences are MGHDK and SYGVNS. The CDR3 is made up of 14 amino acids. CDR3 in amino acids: CASSWTGGRGGYTF. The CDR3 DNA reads TGTGCCAGCAGTTGGACAGGGGGCCGGGGGGGCTACACCTTC.

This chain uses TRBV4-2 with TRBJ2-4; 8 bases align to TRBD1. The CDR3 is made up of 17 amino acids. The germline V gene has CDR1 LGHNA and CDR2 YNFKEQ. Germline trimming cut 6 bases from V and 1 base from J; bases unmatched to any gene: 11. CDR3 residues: CASSHETGVLAKNIQYF. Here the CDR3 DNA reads TGTGCCAGCAGTCACGAGACAGGGGTTCTGGCCAAAAACATTCAGTACTTC.

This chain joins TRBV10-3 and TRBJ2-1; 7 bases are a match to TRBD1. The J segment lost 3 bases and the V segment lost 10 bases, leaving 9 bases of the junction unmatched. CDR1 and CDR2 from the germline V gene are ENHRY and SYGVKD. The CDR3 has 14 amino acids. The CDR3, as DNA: TGTGCCACCCAAGACAGGGCCGACTACAATGAGCAGTTCTTC. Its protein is CATQDRADYNEQFF.

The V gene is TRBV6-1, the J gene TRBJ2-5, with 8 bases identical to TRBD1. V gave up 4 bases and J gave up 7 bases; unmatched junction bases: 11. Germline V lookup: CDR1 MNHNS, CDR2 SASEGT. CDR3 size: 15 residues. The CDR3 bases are TGTGCCAGCAGTGGGGACAGGCGGACGGATCGGACCCAGTACTTC. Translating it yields CASSGDRRTDRTQYF.

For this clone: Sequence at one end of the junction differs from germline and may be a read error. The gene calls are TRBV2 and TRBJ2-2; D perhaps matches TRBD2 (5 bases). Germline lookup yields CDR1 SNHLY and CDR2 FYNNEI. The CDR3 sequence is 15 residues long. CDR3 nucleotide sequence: TGTGCCAGCAGGGAAGACATACCCGGGGCCGGGGAGCTGTTTTTT. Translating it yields CASREDIPGAGELFF.

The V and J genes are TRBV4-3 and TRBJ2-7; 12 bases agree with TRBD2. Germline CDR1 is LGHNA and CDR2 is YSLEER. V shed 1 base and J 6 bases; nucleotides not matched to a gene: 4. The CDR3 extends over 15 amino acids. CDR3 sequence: CASSQGLAGVPEQYF. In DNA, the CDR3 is TGCGCCAGCAGCCAAGGACTAGCGGGAGTACCCGAGCAGTACTTC.

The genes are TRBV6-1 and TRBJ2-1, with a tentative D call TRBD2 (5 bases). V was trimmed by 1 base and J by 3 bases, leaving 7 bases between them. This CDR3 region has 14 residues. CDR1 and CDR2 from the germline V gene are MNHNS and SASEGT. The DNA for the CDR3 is TGTGCCAGCAGTGAAGATGGAGGCTACAATGAGCAGTTCTTC. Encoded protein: CASSEDGGYNEQFF.

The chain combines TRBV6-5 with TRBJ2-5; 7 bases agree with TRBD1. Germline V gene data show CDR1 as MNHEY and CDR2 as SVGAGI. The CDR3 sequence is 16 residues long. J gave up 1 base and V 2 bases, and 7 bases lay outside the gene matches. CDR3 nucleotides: TGTGCCAGCAGTTACGGTGGGACAGTAAGCCAAGAGACCCAGTACTTC. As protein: CASSYGGTVSQETQYF.

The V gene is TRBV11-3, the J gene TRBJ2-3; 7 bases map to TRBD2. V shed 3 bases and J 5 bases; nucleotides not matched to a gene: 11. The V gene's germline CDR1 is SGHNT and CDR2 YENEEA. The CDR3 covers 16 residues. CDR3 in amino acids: CASSFGGSTTGDTQYF. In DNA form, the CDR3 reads TGTGCCAGCAGCTTTGGCGGGAGTACCACAGGAGATACGCAGTATTTT.

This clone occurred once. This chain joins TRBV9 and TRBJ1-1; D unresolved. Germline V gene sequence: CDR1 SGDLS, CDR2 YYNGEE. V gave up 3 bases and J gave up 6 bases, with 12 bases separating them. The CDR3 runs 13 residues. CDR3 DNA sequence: TGTGCCAGCAGCGCCGATAGTATAGCTGAAGCTTTCTTT. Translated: CASSADSIAEAFF.

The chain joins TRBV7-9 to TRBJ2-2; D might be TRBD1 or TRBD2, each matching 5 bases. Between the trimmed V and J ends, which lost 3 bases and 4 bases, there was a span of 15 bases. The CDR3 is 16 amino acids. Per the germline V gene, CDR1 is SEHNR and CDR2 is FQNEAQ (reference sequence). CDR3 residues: CASSFGQGESTGELFF. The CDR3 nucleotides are TGTGCCAGCAGCTTCGGGCAGGGAGAAAGCACCGGGGAGCTGTTTTTT.

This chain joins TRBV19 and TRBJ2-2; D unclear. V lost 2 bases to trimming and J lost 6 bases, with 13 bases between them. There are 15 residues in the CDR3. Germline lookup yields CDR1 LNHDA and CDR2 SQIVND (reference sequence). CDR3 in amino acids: CASSILSGSAGELFF. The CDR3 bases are TGTGCCAGTAGTATACTGTCAGGTTCGGCCGGGGAGCTGTTTTTT. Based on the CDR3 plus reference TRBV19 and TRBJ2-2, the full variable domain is DGGITQSPKYLFRKEGQNVTLSCEQNLNHDAMYWYRQDPGQGLRLIYYSQIVNDFQKGDIAEGYSVSREKKESFPLTVTSAQKNPTAFYLCASSILSGSAGELFFGEGSRLTVL.